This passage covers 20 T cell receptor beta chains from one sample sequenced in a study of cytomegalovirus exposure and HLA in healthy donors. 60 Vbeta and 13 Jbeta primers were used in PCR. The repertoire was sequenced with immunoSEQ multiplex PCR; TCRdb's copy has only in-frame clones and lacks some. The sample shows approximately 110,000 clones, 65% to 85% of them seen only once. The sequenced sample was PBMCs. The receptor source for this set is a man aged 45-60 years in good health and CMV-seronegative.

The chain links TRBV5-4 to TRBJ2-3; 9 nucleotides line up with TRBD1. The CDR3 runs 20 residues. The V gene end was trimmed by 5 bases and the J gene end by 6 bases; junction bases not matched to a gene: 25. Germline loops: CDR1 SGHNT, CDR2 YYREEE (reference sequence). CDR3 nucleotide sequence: TGTGCCAGCAGAAATCCGACAGGGGGACGCCCGACCTCGCTCCTTGATACGCAGTATTTT. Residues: CASRNPTGGRPTSLLDTQYF.

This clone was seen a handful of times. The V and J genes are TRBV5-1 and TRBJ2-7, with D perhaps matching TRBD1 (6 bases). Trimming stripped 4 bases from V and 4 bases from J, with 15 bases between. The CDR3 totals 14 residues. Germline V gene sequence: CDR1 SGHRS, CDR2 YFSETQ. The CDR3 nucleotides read TGCGCCAGCAGCCAAACCCAAGGGGGATACGAGCAGTACTTC. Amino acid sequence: CASSQTQGGYEQYF.

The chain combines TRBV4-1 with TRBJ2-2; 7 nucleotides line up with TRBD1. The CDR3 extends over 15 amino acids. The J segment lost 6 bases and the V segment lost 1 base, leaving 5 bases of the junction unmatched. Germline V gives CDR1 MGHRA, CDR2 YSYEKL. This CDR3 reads CASSQAGTEAGELFF. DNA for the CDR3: TGCGCCAGCAGCCAAGCTGGGACAGAAGCCGGGGAGCTGTTTTTT.

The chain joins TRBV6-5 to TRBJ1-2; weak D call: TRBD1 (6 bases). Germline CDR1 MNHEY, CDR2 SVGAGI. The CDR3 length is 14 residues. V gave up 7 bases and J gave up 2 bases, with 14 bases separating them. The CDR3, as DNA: TGTGCCAGCATGGACGCTCAGGGGAACTATGGCTACACCTTC. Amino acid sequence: CASMDAQGNYGYTF.

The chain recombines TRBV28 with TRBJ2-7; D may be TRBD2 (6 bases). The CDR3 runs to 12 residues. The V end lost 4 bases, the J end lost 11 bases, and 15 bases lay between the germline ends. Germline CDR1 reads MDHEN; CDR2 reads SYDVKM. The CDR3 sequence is CASSSRRDYEYF. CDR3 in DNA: TGTGCCAGCAGTTCCCGGAGGGATTATGAGTACTTC.

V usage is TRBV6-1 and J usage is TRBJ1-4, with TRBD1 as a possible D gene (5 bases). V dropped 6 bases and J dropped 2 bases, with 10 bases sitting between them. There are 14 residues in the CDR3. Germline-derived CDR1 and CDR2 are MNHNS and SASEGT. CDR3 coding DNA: TGTGCCAGCAGGGGGCCGAGGACTAATGAAAAACTGTTTTTT. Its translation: CASRGPRTNEKLFF.

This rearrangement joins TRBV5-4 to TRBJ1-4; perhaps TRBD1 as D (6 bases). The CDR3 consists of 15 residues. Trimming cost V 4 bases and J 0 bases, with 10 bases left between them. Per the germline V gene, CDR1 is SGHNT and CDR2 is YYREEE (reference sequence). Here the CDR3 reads CASSKGGATNEKLFF. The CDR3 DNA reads TGTGCCAGCAGCAAAGGGGGGGCAACTAATGAAAAACTGTTTTTT.

CDR3 bases: TGTGCCACCAAAGGGGCGGGGGCCGATAGCAATCAGCCCCAGCATTTT. Translation: CATKGAGADSNQPQHF. The chain combines TRBV19 with TRBJ1-5; D may be TRBD1 (6 bases). Per germline, CDR1 LNHDA and CDR2 SQIVND (reference sequence). This CDR3 spans 16 amino acids. V was shortened by 10 bases and J by 0 bases, with 19 bases between the two germline ends. Full variable domain (missing parts from reference TRBV19 and TRBJ1-5): DGGITQSPKYLFRKEGQNVTLSCEQNLNHDAMYWYRQDPGQGLRLIYYSQIVNDFQKGDIAEGYSVSREKKESFPLTVTSAQKNPTAFYLCATKGAGADSNQPQHFGDGTRLSIL.

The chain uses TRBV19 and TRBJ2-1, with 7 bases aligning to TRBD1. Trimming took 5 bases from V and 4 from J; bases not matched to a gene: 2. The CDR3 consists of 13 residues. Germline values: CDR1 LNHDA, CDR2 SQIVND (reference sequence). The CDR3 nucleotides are TGTGCCAGTAGTGAGGGGGCTTACAATGAGCAGTTCTTC. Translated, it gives CASSEGAYNEQFF.

The chain's CDR3 is CASSLGQDSNYGYTF. The CDR3 DNA reads TGCGCCAGCAGCTTAGGACAGGACTCTAACTATGGCTACACCTTC. The rearrangement uses TRBV5-1 and TRBJ1-2; 7 positions match TRBD1. Germline V gives CDR1 SGHRS, CDR2 YFSETQ. V shed 2 bases and J 0 bases; nucleotides not matched to a gene: 4. This CDR3 contains 15 residues.

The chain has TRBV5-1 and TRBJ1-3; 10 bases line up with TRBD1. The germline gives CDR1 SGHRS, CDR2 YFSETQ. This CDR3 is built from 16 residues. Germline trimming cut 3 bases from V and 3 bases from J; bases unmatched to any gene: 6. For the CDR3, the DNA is TGCGCCAGCAGCTGGTCCGGGACAGGGGTTGGAAACACCATATATTTT. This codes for CASSWSGTGVGNTIYF. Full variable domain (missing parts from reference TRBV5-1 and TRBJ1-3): KAGVTQTPRYLIKTRGQQVTLSCSPISGHRSVSWYQQTPGQGLQFLFEYFSETQRNKGNFPGRFSGRQFSNSRSEMNVSTLELGDSALYLCASSWSGTGVGNTIYFGEGSWLTVV.

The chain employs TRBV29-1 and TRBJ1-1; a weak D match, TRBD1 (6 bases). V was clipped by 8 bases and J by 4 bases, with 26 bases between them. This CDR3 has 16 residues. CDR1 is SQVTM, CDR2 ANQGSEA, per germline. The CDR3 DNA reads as TGCAGCTCAGACTCGTTCCCTTCGACAGGAGGCACTGAAGCTTTCTTT. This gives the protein CSSDSFPSTGGTEAFF.

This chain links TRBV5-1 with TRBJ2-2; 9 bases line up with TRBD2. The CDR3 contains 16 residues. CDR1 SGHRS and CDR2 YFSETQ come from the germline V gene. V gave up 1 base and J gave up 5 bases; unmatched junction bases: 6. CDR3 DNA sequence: TGCGCCAGCAGCTTGAAATTAGCGGGAGCTACCGGGGAGCTGTTTTTT. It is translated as CASSLKLAGATGELFF.

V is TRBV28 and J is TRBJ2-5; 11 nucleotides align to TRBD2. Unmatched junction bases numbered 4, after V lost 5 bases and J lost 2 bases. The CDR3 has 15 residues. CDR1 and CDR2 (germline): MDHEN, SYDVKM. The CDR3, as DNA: TGTGCCAGCAGTCTCTTAGCGGGAGGGCAAGAGACCCAGTACTTC. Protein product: CASSLLAGGQETQYF.

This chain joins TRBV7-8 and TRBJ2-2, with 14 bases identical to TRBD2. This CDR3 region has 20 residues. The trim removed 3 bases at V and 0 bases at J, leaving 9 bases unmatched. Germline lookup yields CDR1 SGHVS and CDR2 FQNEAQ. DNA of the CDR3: TGTGCCAGCAGCTTTCTGAGGGGACTAGCGGGGGCTACGAACACCGGGGAGCTGTTTTTT. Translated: CASSFLRGLAGATNTGELFF.

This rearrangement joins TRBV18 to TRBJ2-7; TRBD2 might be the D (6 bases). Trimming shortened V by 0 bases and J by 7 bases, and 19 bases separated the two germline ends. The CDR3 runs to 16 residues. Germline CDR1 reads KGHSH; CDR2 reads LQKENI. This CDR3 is CASSPPTRPGVGEQYF. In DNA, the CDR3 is TGTGCCAGCTCACCACCGACGCGACCGGGGGTGGGGGAGCAGTACTTC.

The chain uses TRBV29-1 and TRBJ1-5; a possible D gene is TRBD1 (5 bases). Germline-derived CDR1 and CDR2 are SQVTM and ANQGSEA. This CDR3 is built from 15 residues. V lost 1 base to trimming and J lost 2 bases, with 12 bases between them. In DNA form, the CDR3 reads TGCAGCGTTGAAGTAACGGGGGAAGGCAATCAGCCCCAGCATTTT. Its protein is CSVEVTGEGNQPQHF.

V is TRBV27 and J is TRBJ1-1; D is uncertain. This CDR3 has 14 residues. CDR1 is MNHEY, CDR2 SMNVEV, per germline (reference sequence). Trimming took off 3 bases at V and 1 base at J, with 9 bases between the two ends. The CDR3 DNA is TGTGCCAGCAGTTTCCCCGGGGAGAACACTGAAGCTTTCTTT. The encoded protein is CASSFPGENTEAFF.

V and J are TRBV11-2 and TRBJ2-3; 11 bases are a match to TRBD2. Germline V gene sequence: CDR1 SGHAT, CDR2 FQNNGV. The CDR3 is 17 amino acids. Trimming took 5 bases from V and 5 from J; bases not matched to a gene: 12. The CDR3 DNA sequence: TGTGCCAGCAGCCTCCGGCGACTAGCGGGGCGGAGAGATACGCAGTATTTT. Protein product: CASSLRRLAGRRDTQYF.

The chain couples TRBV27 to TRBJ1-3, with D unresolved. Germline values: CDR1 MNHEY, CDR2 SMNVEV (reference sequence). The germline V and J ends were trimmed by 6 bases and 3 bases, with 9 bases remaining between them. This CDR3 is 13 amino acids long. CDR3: CASSQNFGNTIYF. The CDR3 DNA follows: TGTGCCAGCAGCCAAAATTTTGGAAACACCATATATTTT.